What follows are 3 T cell receptor beta chains derived from one specimen sequenced in a study of T cell responses to AZD1222 COVID-19 vaccine. Here immunoSEQ multiplex PCR was the method, and the copy in TCRdb shows in-frame clones only, minus some. The data hold about 140,000 clones, with approximately 85% observed a single time. The specimen was peripheral blood, collected on day 0 of AZD1222 vaccination. The source is an adult in good health.

This chain joins TRBV20-1 and TRBJ2-2; D is undetermined. The CDR3 consists of 11 residues. CDR1 is DFQATT, CDR2 SNEGSKA, per germline (reference sequence). V gave up 4 bases and J gave up 3 bases, with 3 bases separating them. Here the CDR3 reads CSATHTGELFF. The CDR3 DNA is TGCAGTGCTACCCACACCGGGGAGCTGTTTTTT.

The rearrangement uses TRBV9 and TRBJ1-2; D not resolved. The germline V gene has CDR1 SGDLS and CDR2 YYNGEE. This CDR3 has 13 residues. V gave up 1 base and J gave up 8 bases, with 12 bases separating them. The CDR3 DNA reads as TGTGCCAGCAGCGTACGCGCAATGGAAGGCTACACCTTC. This codes for CASSVRAMEGYTF.

The V gene is TRBV10-1, the J gene TRBJ1-6, with 9 bases aligning to TRBD1. Germline V gene data show CDR1 as WNHNN and CDR2 as SYGVQD (reference sequence). There are 13 residues in the CDR3. Unmatched junction bases numbered 6, after V lost 8 bases and J lost 10 bases. CDR3 DNA sequence: TGCGCCAGCGGACAGGGGTTTGGCTCACCCCTCCACTTT. Translated, it gives CASGQGFGSPLHF.